This is a list of T cell receptor beta chains from one sample in a study of blood T cell repertoires in COVID-19. Repertoires were generated with immunoSEQ multiplex PCR, while TCRdb's copy carries only in-frame clones and drops some. The data hold 160,000 or so clones, with over 80% observed a single time. The specimen sequenced was peripheral blood. The receptors originated from a woman aged 45-65 years with acute or convalescent COVID-19. Each CDR3 is given with its conserved first and last residue. A D gene is named only where the DNA matches it firmly. The listing skips clone size in some rows; elsewhere it reads once, few, many or a size class.

CDR3 protein | CDR3 DNA | J gene | clone size | D gene | V gene
CASAPGTGAPNEQFF | TGTGCCAGCGCCCCCGGGACAGGGGCACCCAATGAGCAGTTCTTC | TRBJ2-1 | - | TRBD1 | TRBV6-5
CASRGGDYNEQFF | TGTGCCAGCCGGGGCGGGGATTACAATGAGCAGTTCTTC | TRBJ2-1 | once | - | TRBV6-1
CSVEDNNEQFF | TGCAGCGTTGAAGATAACAATGAGCAGTTCTTC | TRBJ2-1 | - | - | TRBV29-1
CASGSPGQSLYSGNTIYF | TGTGCTAGTGGTTCCCCGGGACAGAGTTTATACTCTGGAAACACCATATATTTT | TRBJ1-3 | - | TRBD1 | TRBV12-5
CSVVVGGTQETQYF | TGCAGCGTTGTAGTTGGCGGGACGCAAGAGACCCAGTACTTC | TRBJ2-5 | few | - | TRBV29-1
CASSMTSGRETQYF | TGTGCCAGCAGTATGACTAGCGGGAGGGAGACCCAGTACTTC | TRBJ2-5 | - | TRBD2 | TRBV28
CASSRTTSNTEAFF | TGTGCCAGCAGCCGGACTACATCGAACACTGAAGCTTTCTTT | TRBJ1-1 | - | - | TRBV2
CASSPGGLTYEQYF | TGTGCCAGCAGCCCTGGGGGCTTGACCTACGAGCAGTACTTC | TRBJ2-7 | - | - | TRBV5-4
CASSRMAGGRTDTQYF | TGTGCCAGCAGCAGGATGGCGGGGGGCCGCACAGATACGCAGTATTTT | TRBJ2-3 | - | TRBD2 | TRBV5-4
CASSQDLTGVSYEQYF | TGCGCCAGCAGCCAAGATCTGACAGGAGTCTCCTACGAGCAGTACTTC | TRBJ2-7 | - | - | TRBV4-3
CATSRVYSGTGGSYEQYF | TGTGCCACCAGCAGAGTATACTCCGGGACAGGGGGATCCTACGAGCAGTACTTC | TRBJ2-7 | - | TRBD1 | TRBV15
CASTLLAGGYNEQFF | TGTGCCAGTACCCTACTAGCGGGGGGGTACAATGAGCAGTTCTTC | TRBJ2-1 | - | TRBD2 | TRBV19
CASSRQGPGNTIYF | TGTGCCAGTAGCCGTCAGGGCCCTGGAAACACCATATATTTT | TRBJ1-3 | once | - | TRBV19
CASTSRQGRSMNTEAFF | TGTGCCAGCACCTCTCGACAGGGCAGGTCCATGAACACTGAAGCTTTCTTT | TRBJ1-1 | - | TRBD1 | TRBV5-4
CAWSVGTGNTEAFF | TGTGCCTGGAGTGTAGGGACAGGGAACACTGAAGCTTTCTTT | TRBJ1-1 | - | TRBD1 | TRBV30
CAWSAHREAFF | TGTGCCTGGAGCGCCCACAGGGAAGCTTTCTTT | TRBJ1-1 | - | - | TRBV30
CATRTGAYGYTF | TGTGCCACCCGGACAGGGGCGTATGGCTACACCTTC | TRBJ1-2 | - | TRBD1 | TRBV6-5
CASLDRRNEQYF | TGTGCCAGTCTGGACAGGCGTAACGAGCAGTACTTC | TRBJ2-7 | - | TRBD1 | TRBV12-3/TRBV12-4
CASSRPLAGIHTDTQYF | TGTGCCAGCAGCCGACCTTTAGCGGGGATACACACAGATACGCAGTATTTT | TRBJ2-3 | once | TRBD2 | TRBV6-2/TRBV6-3
CASTDRVVDGYTF | TGTGCCAGTACCGACAGGGTCGTTGATGGCTACACCTTC | TRBJ1-2 | - | TRBD1 | TRBV19
CASSPLGGVKLFF | TGTGCCAGCAGCCCTCTGGGGGGAGTAAAGCTGTTTTTT | TRBJ2-2 | few | - | TRBV14
CASSNTGSVTYGYTF | TGTGCCAGCAGCAATACAGGGTCAGTTACCTATGGCTACACCTTC | TRBJ1-2 | - | - | TRBV5-6
CASSLAGAAGSGNTIYF | TGTGCCAGCAGCTTAGCGGGCGCAGCAGGCTCTGGAAACACCATATATTTT | TRBJ1-3 | once | - | TRBV7-2
CASSYSPGGGYEQYF | TGTGCCAGCAGTTACTCGCCAGGGGGAGGCTACGAGCAGTACTTC | TRBJ2-7 | - | - | TRBV6-6
CASSSTGREGENEQFF | TGTGCCAGCAGTAGCACGGGGCGGGAGGGCGAGAATGAGCAGTTCTTC | TRBJ2-1 | - | TRBD2 | TRBV2
CASSLEGHGTDTQYF | TGTGCCAGCAGCTTAGAGGGACACGGCACAGATACGCAGTATTTT | TRBJ2-3 | - | - | TRBV11-2
CASSPRQGRAEAFF | TGTGCCAGCAGCCCCCGACAGGGACGCGCTGAAGCTTTCTTT | TRBJ1-1 | once | TRBD1 | TRBV7-8
CSVWTADTQYF | TGCAGCGTGTGGACTGCAGATACGCAGTATTTT | TRBJ2-3 | many | - | TRBV29-1
CASSPGQGGSAKNIQYF | TGTGCCAGCTCACCGGGACAGGGAGGATCAGCCAAAAACATTCAGTACTTC | TRBJ2-4 | - | TRBD1 | TRBV18
CASSRLGSDNEQFF | TGTGCCAGCAGCCGGCTAGGGAGCGACAATGAGCAGTTCTTC | TRBJ2-1 | - | - | TRBV7-8